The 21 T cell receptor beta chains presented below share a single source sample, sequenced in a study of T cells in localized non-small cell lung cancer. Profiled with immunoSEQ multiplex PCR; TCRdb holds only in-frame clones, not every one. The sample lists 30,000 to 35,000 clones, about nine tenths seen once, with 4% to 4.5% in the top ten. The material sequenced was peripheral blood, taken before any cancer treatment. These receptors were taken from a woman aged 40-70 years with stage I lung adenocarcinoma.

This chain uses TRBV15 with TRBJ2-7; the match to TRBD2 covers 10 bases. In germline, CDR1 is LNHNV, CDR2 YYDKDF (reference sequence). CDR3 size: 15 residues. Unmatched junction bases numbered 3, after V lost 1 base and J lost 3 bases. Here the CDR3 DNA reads TGTGCCACCAGCAGAGCTAGCGGGGGCTTCTACGAGCAGTACTTC. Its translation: CATSRASGGFYEQYF.

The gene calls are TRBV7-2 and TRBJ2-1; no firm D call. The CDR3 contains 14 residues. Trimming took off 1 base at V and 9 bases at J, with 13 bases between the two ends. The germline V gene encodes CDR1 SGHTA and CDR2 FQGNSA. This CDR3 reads CASSLGPGSSEQFF. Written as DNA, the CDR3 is TGTGCCAGCAGCTTAGGTCCGGGCTCGAGTGAGCAGTTCTTC.

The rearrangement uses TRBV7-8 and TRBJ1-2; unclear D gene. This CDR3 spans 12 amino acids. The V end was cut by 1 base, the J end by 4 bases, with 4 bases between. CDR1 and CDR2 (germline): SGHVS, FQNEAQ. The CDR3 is CASSLGVYGYTF. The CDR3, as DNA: TGTGCCAGCAGCTTAGGCGTCTATGGCTACACCTTC.

CDR3 sequence (DNA): TGTGCCAGCAGCTTAGTCCTTTTGAGGGACGGTGACGGGGAGCTGTTTTTT. It specifies CASSLVLLRDGDGELFF. The gene calls are TRBV11-2 and TRBJ2-2; D could derive from TRBD1 or TRBD2 (5 bases each). This CDR3 region has 17 residues. Trimming took off 1 base at V and 7 bases at J, with 19 bases between the two ends. Germline CDR1 reads SGHAT; CDR2 reads FQNNGV.

CDR3: CASMAAGDTEAFF. For the CDR3, the DNA is TGTGCCAGCATGGCAGCAGGAGACACTGAAGCTTTCTTT. The chain couples TRBV28 to TRBJ1-1; D unresolved. CDR3 length equals 13 residues. V gave up 7 bases and J gave up 3 bases, with 12 bases separating them. The germline V gene has CDR1 MDHEN and CDR2 SYDVKM.

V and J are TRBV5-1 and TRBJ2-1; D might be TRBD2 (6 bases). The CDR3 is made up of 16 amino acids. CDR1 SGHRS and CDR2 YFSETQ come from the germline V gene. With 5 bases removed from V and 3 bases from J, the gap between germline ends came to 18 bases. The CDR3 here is CASRGPGEVNYNEQFF. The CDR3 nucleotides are TGCGCCAGCAGGGGGCCCGGGGAGGTTAACTACAATGAGCAGTTCTTC.

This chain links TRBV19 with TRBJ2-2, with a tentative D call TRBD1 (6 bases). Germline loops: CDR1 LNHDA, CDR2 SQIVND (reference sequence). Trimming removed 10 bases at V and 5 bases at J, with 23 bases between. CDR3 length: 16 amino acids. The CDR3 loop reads CATNEGVYLETGELFF. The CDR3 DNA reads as TGTGCCACTAATGAGGGGGTCTATTTGGAAACCGGGGAGCTGTTTTTT. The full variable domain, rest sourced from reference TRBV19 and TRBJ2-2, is DGGITQSPKYLFRKEGQNVTLSCEQNLNHDAMYWYRQDPGQGLRLIYYSQIVNDFQKGDIAEGYSVSREKKESFPLTVTSAQKNPTAFYLCATNEGVYLETGELFFGEGSRLTVL.

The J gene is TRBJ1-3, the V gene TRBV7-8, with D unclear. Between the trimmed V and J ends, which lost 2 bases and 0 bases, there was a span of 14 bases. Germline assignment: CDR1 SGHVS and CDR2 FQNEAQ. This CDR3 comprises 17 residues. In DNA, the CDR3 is TGTGCCAGCAGCTTACGGCGGCCGGGAGGCTCTGGAAACACCATATATTTT. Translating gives CASSLRRPGGSGNTIYF.

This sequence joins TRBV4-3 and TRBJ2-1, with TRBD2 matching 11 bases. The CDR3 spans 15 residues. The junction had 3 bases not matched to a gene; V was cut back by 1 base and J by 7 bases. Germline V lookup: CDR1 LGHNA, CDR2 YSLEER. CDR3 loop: CASSQGLAGLNEQFF. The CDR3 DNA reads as TGCGCCAGCAGCCAAGGACTAGCGGGGCTGAATGAGCAGTTCTTC.

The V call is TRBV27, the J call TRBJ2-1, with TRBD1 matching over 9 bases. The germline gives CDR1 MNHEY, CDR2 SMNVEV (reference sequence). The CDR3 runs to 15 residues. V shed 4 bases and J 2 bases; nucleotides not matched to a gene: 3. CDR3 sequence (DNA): TGTGCCAGCAGTTCGGACAGGGGCGCCTACAATGAGCAGTTCTTC. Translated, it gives CASSSDRGAYNEQFF.

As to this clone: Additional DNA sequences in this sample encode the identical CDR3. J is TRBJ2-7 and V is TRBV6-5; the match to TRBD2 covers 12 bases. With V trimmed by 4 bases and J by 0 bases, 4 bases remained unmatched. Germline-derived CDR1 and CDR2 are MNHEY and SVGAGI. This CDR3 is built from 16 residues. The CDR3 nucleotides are TGTGCCAGCAGTTCGAGACTAGCGGGGGCCTCCTACGAGCAGTACTTC. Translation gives CASSSRLAGASYEQYF.

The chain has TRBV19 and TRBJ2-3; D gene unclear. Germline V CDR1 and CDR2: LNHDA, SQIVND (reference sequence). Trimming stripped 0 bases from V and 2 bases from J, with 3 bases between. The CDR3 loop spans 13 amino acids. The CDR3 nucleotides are TGTGCCAGTAGTATAGAAATCACAGATACGCAGTATTTT. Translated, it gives CASSIEITDTQYF. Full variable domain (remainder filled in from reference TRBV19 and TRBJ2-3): DGGITQSPKYLFRKEGQNVTLSCEQNLNHDAMYWYRQDPGQGLRLIYYSQIVNDFQKGDIAEGYSVSREKKESFPLTVTSAQKNPTAFYLCASSIEITDTQYFGPGTRLTVL.

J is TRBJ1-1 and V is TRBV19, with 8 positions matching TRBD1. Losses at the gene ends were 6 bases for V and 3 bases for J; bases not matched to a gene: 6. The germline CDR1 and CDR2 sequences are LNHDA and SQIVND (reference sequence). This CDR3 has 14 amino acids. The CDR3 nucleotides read TGTGCCAGTAGGAACCAGGGGGCTGACACTGAAGCTTTCTTT. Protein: CASRNQGADTEAFF.

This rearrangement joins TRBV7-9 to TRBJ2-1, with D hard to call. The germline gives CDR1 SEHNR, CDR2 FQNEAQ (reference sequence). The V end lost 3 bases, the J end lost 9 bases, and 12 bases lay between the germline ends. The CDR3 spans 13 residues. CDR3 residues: CASSLPSGAEQFF. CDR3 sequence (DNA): TGTGCCAGCAGCTTGCCCTCGGGTGCTGAGCAGTTCTTC.

CDR3 sequence: CASSQGTGGLYGYTF. The CDR3 region has the DNA TGTGCCAGCTCACAGGGGACAGGGGGCCTGTATGGCTACACCTTC. This sequence joins TRBV18 and TRBJ1-2; 12 bases match TRBD1. V lost 4 bases to trimming and J lost 5 bases; unmatched junction nucleotides: 5. This CDR3 spans 15 amino acids. CDR1 and CDR2 (germline): KGHSH, LQKENI.

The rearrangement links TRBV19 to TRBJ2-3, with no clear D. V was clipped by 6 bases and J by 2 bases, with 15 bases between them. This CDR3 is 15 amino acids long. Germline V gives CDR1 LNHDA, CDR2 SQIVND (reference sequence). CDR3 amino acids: CASSRAGGSTDTQYF. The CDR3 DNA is TGTGCCAGTAGCCGCGCTGGCGGATCCACAGATACGCAGTATTTT.

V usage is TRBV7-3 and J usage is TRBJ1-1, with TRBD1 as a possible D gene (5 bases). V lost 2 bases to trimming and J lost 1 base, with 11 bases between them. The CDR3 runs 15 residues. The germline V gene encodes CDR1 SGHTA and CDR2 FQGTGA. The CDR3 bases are TGTGCCAGCAGCTTACTGGGGGGAGCGAACACTGAAGCTTTCTTT. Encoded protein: CASSLLGGANTEAFF.

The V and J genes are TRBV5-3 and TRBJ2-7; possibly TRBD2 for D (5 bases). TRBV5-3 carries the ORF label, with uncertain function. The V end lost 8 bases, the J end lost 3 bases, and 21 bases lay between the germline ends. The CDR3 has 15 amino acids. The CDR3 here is CASSGGRTGFYEQYF. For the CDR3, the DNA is TGTGCCAGCAGCGGTGGGCGGACGGGCTTCTACGAGCAGTACTTC.

The CDR3 loop reads CASSQQGYTGELFF. The CDR3 nucleotides read TGCGCCAGCAGCCAACAGGGGTACACCGGGGAGCTGTTTTTT. This chain links TRBV4-3 with TRBJ2-2, with D possibly TRBD1 on 6 matching bases. The V gene's germline CDR1 is LGHNA and CDR2 YSLEER. Trimming cost V 2 bases and J 3 bases, with 7 bases left between them. The CDR3 consists of 14 residues.

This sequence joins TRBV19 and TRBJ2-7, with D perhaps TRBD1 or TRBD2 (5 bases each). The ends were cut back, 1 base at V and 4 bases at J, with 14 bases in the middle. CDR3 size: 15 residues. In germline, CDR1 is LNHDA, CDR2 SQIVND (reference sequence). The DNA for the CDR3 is TGTGCCAGTAGTATAGTCGTCGGGGCGGGTTACGAGCAGTACTTC. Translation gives CASSIVVGAGYEQYF.

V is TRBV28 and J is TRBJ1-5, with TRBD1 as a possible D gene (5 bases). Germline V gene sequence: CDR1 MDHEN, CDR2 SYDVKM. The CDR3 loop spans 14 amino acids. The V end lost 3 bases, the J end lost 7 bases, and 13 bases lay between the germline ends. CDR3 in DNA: TGTGCCAGCAGTTTCATGGGGACTCACCAGCCCCAGCATTTT. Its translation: CASSFMGTHQPQHF.